This T cell receptor (beta chain) was identified during a study of vaccination and CD4 T cells after COVID-19. On the study more broadly: The convalescents comprised six males and four females, two of them Hispanic. Each of the control cultures got a CEFX pool, an HIV-1 Nef pool, or no peptide.

This clonotype was seen more than once but under ten times. Its antigen is undetermined. The treatment denotes: roughly ten-day PBMC culture with coronavirus spike peptide pools or control peptides (ViraFEST assay). It was before the COVID-19 pandemic (2011-2018) that the unexposed donor's CD4+ T cells were collected. Under the ViraFEST approach, antigen-specific T cells were expanded with peptide pools and TCRs subsequently sequenced. This CDR3 is built from 13 residues. Germline V lookup: CDR1 SGHTA, CDR2 FQGTGA. V was shortened by 3 bases and J by 4 bases, with 9 bases between the two germline ends. Scientists ran DNA taken from cultured CD4+ T cells through the Oncomine TCR Beta short-read assay for sequencing. CD4+ T cells were cultured, and genomic DNA was extracted from them. Each CDR3 protein gets one entry after TCRdb re-called the PCR reads with MiXCR. The sample has about 7,200 distinct CDR3 sequences, about 33% seen once.

The V call is TRBV7-3, the J call TRBJ1-1; D is unresolved. The sample was CD4+ T cells from blood, cultured in vitro. This TCR was sampled from a human donor in good health. CDR3 DNA sequence: TGTGCCAGCAGCTTGTCTATAATCACTGAAGCTTTCTTT. Its translation: CASSLSIITEAFF.